Listed below are T cell receptor beta chains from one sample, sequenced in a study of T cell responses to AZD1222 COVID-19 vaccine. The method was immunoSEQ multiplex PCR; TCRdb's version includes in-frame clones alone and lacks a portion of them. The data hold approximately 120,000 clones, with about 88% observed a single time. Sequencing used peripheral blood, obtained on day 0 of AZD1222 vaccination. The receptors were sampled from an adult in good health. Both conserved end residues are part of each CDR3. D genes are given only for firm matches. Size tells how often a clone was seen (once, few, many) or the class of an expanded clone, and some rows leave it out.

j_gene	d_gene	abundance	v_gene	CDR3aa
TRBJ2-3	-	-	TRBV4-3	CASSQDGPGTLTDTQYF
TRBJ2-2	-	-	TRBV24-1	CATSQQGRVAGELFF
TRBJ2-5	TRBD2	-	TRBV7-3	CASSNGLAEETQYF
TRBJ1-2	TRBD1	-	TRBV9	CASSASGTGGSAGYYGYTF
TRBJ1-3	-	-	TRBV10-1	CAIHDSRGDTIYF
TRBJ2-1	-	-	TRBV20-1	CSAMRAEQFF
TRBJ1-1	TRBD1	-	TRBV5-1	CASSPGQGNTEAFF
TRBJ2-1	TRBD2	-	TRBV6-5	CASSPRGGAYEQFF
TRBJ2-3	TRBD2	-	TRBV7-9	CASMDRLAAGDTQYF
TRBJ1-6	-	-	TRBV7-8	CASSLAGTSRFNSPLHF
TRBJ1-2	-	few	TRBV27	CASSLQDSGGYTF
TRBJ2-2	-	-	TRBV7-3	CASTPRTNWNTGELFF
TRBJ2-3	TRBD2	-	TRBV3-1/TRBV3-2	CASSRLAGVGDTQYF
TRBJ2-7	TRBD1	-	TRBV2	CASRYRGAQYF
TRBJ2-3	TRBD2	-	TRBV3-1/TRBV3-2	CASSQAGDLTQYF
TRBJ2-3	TRBD2	-	TRBV24-1	CATSDLVAGGSDTQYF
TRBJ1-2	-	-	TRBV18	CASSPSSGYTF
TRBJ1-4	TRBD1	-	TRBV19	CASNKGTELRTTNEKLFF
TRBJ1-6	TRBD1	-	TRBV5-6	CASSLLQGYSPLHF
TRBJ2-7	TRBD1	-	TRBV6-6	CASSYSGTGGNEQYF
TRBJ1-2	TRBD1	once	TRBV28	CASSSTGVSNYGYTF
TRBJ1-6	-	-	TRBV20-1	CSASRQDSYNSPLHF
TRBJ1-5	-	-	TRBV27	CASSVYREGQPQHF
TRBJ1-4	-	-	TRBV7-2	CASSLNSMLFF
TRBJ1-1	-	few	TRBV6-4	CASSDSDNTEAFF
TRBJ1-6	-	-	TRBV28	CASSQLGSPLHF
TRBJ2-3	-	-	TRBV6-5	CASRLRTDTQYF
TRBJ1-1	-	-	TRBV7-6	CASSPGQLRRNTEAFF
TRBJ2-2	-	-	TRBV7-6	CASSSKGMSSRDTGELFF
TRBJ2-1	-	once	TRBV27	CASSRRGYNEQFF
TRBJ1-4	-	once	TRBV27	CASSFRGAIATNEKLFF
TRBJ1-1	-	-	TRBV20-1	CSAEINTEAFF
TRBJ2-3	TRBD2	-	TRBV7-2	CASSFRTSGGTVTDTQYF
TRBJ1-1	-	-	TRBV20-1	CSASTPGRTEAFF
TRBJ2-1	TRBD2	-	TRBV7-2	CASSLRWASGGAHEQFF
TRBJ1-2	-	-	TRBV9	CASSVATGLYGYTF
TRBJ1-1	-	-	TRBV6-6	CASVHTEAFF
TRBJ2-2	-	-	TRBV11-2	CASSLAWGTGELFF
TRBJ1-2	-	-	TRBV28	CASSWPGANYGYTF
TRBJ2-3	-	-	TRBV9	CASSVGTYTDTQYF
TRBJ2-1	-	-	TRBV11-2	CASSLGARPYNEQFF
TRBJ2-1	-	-	TRBV2	CASSLDSNEQFF
TRBJ1-2	TRBD1	-	TRBV7-9	CASSFGLLRGDYGYTF
TRBJ1-6	-	-	TRBV7-2	CASSRGYSYNSPLHF
TRBJ1-1	TRBD1	-	TRBV10-3	CAISERDRGQGEAFF
TRBJ1-2	-	few	TRBV3-1/TRBV3-2	CASSPLRRLGYGYTF
TRBJ1-2	-	-	TRBV11-3	CASSLPLQGQLF
TRBJ1-3	-	-	TRBV6-1	CASSELEEGSGNTIYF
TRBJ2-1	TRBD2	-	TRBV7-6	CASSLSGSSYNEQFF
TRBJ1-4	TRBD1	-	TRBV5-4	CASSSGQGAGEKLFF
TRBJ1-1	-	-	TRBV9	CASSVGHKNTEAFF
TRBJ2-1	-	-	TRBV27	CASSLDLGTYGNEQFF